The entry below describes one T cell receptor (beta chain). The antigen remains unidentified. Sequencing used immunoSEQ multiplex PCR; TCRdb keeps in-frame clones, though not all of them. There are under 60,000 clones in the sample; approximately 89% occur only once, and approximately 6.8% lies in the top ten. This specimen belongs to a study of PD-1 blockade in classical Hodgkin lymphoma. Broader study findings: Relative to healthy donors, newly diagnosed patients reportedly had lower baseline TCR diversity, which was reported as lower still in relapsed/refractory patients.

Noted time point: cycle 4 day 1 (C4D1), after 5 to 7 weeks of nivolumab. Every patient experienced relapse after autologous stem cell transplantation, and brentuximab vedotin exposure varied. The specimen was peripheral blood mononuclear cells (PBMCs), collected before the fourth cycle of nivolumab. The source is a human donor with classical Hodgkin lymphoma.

CDR3 nucleotides: TGTGCCAGCAGTGGACCGGACAGAGGGGGCAAAAACATTCAGTACTTC. Translated, it gives CASSGPDRGGKNIQYF. V is TRBV28 and J is TRBJ2-4, with D possibly being TRBD1 (6 bases). This CDR3 spans 16 amino acids. The ends were cut back, 5 bases at V and 3 bases at J, with 17 bases in the middle. The V gene's germline CDR1 is MDHEN and CDR2 SYDVKM.